One and the same sample provided the 11 T cell receptor beta chains below, sequenced in a study of blood T cell repertoires in COVID-19. Data came from immunoSEQ multiplex PCR; TCRdb stores just in-frame clones and leaves some out. The data show just over 300,000 clones, about 85% seen once. Material for sequencing was peripheral blood. Receptors were obtained from a man aged 18 to 30 with active or convalescent COVID-19.

The table lists this clone with a few counts. The chain couples TRBV6-5 to TRBJ1-5, with TRBD1 as a possible D gene (6 bases). Per the germline V gene, CDR1 is MNHEY and CDR2 is SVGAGI. There are 13 residues in the CDR3. The germline V and J ends were trimmed by 10 bases and 7 bases, with 17 bases remaining between them. DNA of the CDR3: TGTGCCACTAGTACAGGGTGGGGGCAGCCCCAGCATTTT. Translation gives CATSTGWGQPQHF.

This clone was observed a single time. The chain recombines TRBV27 with TRBJ2-1, with TRBD2 matching over 10 bases. J was trimmed by 3 bases and V by 7 bases; bases with no gene match: 3. Germline CDR1 is MNHEY and CDR2 is SMNVEV (reference sequence). The CDR3 is 14 amino acids. Here the CDR3 reads CASKRGGLYNEQFF. The CDR3 DNA reads as TGTGCCAGCAAGCGGGGGGGCCTCTACAATGAGCAGTTCTTC.

The chain joins TRBV4-2 to TRBJ2-1; possible D gene TRBD2, 6 bases. This CDR3 spans 14 amino acids. The germline V gene has CDR1 LGHNA and CDR2 YNFKEQ. The V end was cut by 2 bases, the J end by 10 bases, with 15 bases between. As DNA, the CDR3 is TGTGCCAGCAGCCAATACGGGAGTCTGGGAGAGCAGTTCTTC. Translating gives CASSQYGSLGEQFF.

The chain has TRBV5-6 and TRBJ1-6; 7 bases agree with TRBD1. Unmatched junction bases numbered 8, after V lost 4 bases and J lost 7 bases. CDR1 and CDR2 from the germline V gene are SGHDT and YYEEEE. CDR3 length equals 15 residues. The CDR3 loop is CASSRYDRDNSPLHF. The CDR3 region has the DNA TGTGCCAGCAGCCGCTACGACAGGGACAATTCACCCCTCCACTTT.

V and J are TRBV5-5 and TRBJ2-5; 9 nucleotides align to TRBD1. The V and J ends lost 0 bases and 8 bases, in that order; junction bases with no gene match: 5. Germline loops: CDR1 SGHKS, CDR2 YYEKEE (reference sequence). The CDR3 spans 14 residues. The CDR3 nucleotides read TGTGCCAGCAGCTTGGCTGGGACAGGGTACACCCAGTACTTC. This translates into CASSLAGTGYTQYF.

The CDR3 DNA sequence: TGTGCCAGCAGTGGGTGGGGGGACAGCTACGGCTACACCTTC. It codes for CASSGWGDSYGYTF. The V and J genes are TRBV2 and TRBJ1-2; 7 bases align to TRBD1. The CDR3 sequence is 14 residues long. Germline V lookup: CDR1 SNHLY, CDR2 FYNNEI. V trimming: 4 bases; J trimming: 8 bases; junction bases outside the gene matches: 10.

This chain links TRBV6-2 or TRBV6-3 with TRBJ1-1, with D unclear. The germline CDR1 and CDR2 sequences are MNHEY and SVGEGT. V dropped 5 bases and J dropped 1 base, with 14 bases sitting between them. This CDR3 has 15 residues. The CDR3 here is CASSTPGVPNTEAFF. CDR3 DNA: TGTGCCAGCAGTACTCCCGGGGTTCCGAACACTGAAGCTTTCTTT.

This chain connects TRBV5-4 to TRBJ2-1; D remains unclear. In germline, CDR1 is SGHNT, CDR2 YYREEE (reference sequence). The CDR3 runs to 15 residues. Between the trimmed V and J ends, which lost 4 bases and 3 bases, there was a span of 14 bases. CDR3 sequence (DNA): TGTGCCAGCAGCCCGGTTCTGATCGGCTACAATGAGCAGTTCTTC. Protein: CASSPVLIGYNEQFF.

The chain is built from TRBV28 and TRBJ2-7, with 10 bases fitting TRBD1. J gave up 2 bases and V 2 bases, and 6 bases lay outside the gene matches. The CDR3 consists of 16 residues. Germline CDR1 MDHEN, CDR2 SYDVKM. The DNA of the CDR3 is TGTGCCAGCAGTTTACTAGCCGGGACAGGGGCCTACGAGCAGTACTTC. It translates to CASSLLAGTGAYEQYF.

V gene TRBV7-2 combines with J gene TRBJ2-7; 16 nucleotides agree with TRBD2. Germline V gene sequence: CDR1 SGHTA, CDR2 FQGNSA. The CDR3 loop spans 18 amino acids. V trimming: 1 base; J trimming: 0 bases; junction bases outside the gene matches: 3. The CDR3 DNA is TGTGCCAGCAGCTTAGGGGGACTAGCGGGAGGGCCCTCCTACGAGCAGTACTTC. Translating gives CASSLGGLAGGPSYEQYF.

V and J are TRBV4-3 and TRBJ1-4; TRBD1 is a possible D gene (6 bases). The germline gives CDR1 LGHNA, CDR2 YSLEER. The CDR3 is 15 amino acids. V lost 2 bases to trimming and J lost 6 bases, with 13 bases between them. The CDR3 region is CASSQIQGSYEKLFF. For the CDR3, the DNA is TGCGCCAGCAGCCAAATACAGGGCTCTTATGAAAAACTGTTTTTT.